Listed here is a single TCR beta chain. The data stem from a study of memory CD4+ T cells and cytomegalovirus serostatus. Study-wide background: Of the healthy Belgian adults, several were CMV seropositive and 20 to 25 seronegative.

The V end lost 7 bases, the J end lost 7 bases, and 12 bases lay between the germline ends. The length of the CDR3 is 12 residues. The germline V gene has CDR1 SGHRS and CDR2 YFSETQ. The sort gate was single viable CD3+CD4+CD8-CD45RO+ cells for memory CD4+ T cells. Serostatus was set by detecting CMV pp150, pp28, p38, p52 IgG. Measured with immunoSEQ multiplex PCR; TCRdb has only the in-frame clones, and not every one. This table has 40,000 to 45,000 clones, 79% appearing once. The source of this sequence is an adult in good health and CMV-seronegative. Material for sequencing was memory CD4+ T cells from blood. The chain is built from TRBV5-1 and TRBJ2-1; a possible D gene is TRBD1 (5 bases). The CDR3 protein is CASRTGANEQFF. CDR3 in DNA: TGCGCCAGCCGTACTGGGGCTAATGAGCAGTTCTTC.